The 15 T cell receptor beta chains reported below all come from one sample, sequenced in a study of brain T cells in children with intractable seizures. Time point specified: blood from clinic visit 5 months post-surgery; TSC patient then seizure free. The protocol was immunoSEQ multiplex PCR, while the TCRdb copy is restricted to in-frame clones and leaves out a portion. The repertoire has around 340,000 clones, over 90% of them found once; the top ten carry 5.7%. Specimen: peripheral blood, collected more than 4 months after surgery. These receptors originate from a boy less than two years old with tuberous sclerosis and intractable seizures.

CDR3 DNA sequence: TGTGCCTTCCGGGACAGGGGGCGAGTTAGCACTGAAGCTTTCTTT. Protein: CAFRDRGRVSTEAFF. V gene TRBV24-1 combines with J gene TRBJ1-1; 12 bases fit TRBD1. The ends lost 12 bases at V and 4 bases at J; junction bases unmatched: 11. This CDR3 spans 15 amino acids. The V gene's germline CDR1 is KGHDR and CDR2 SFDVKD.

This rearrangement joins TRBV7-9 to TRBJ2-7; TRBD2 aligns across 11 bases. Germline CDR1 SEHNR, CDR2 FQNEAQ (reference sequence). Trimming at V came to 5 bases and at J to 7 bases, leaving 13 bases not matched to a gene. This CDR3 region has 16 residues. DNA of the CDR3: TGTGCCAGCAGCCTTAGCGGGGGGGCCCGGGCCTCTGAGCAGTACTTC. It codes for CASSLSGGARASEQYF. Variable domain in full (rest from reference TRBV7-9 and TRBJ2-7): DTGVSQNPRHKITKRGQNVTFRCDPISEHNRLYWYRQTLGQGPEFLTYFQNEAQLEKSRLLSDRFSAERPKGSFSTLEIQRTEQGDSAMYLCASSLSGGARASEQYFGPGTRLTVT.

The V gene is TRBV20-1, the J gene TRBJ2-1, with TRBD2 matching 11 bases. V gave up 3 bases and J gave up 8 bases; unmatched junction bases: 9. CDR3 size: 15 residues. Per germline, CDR1 DFQATT and CDR2 SNEGSKA (reference sequence). CDR3 amino acids: CSASSVAGGPDEQFF. The CDR3 bases are TGCAGTGCTAGTTCGGTAGCGGGAGGGCCGGATGAGCAGTTCTTC.

The chain couples TRBV10-1 to TRBJ2-1, with 9 positions matching TRBD1. Germline assignment: CDR1 WNHNN and CDR2 SYGVQD (reference sequence). This CDR3 is built from 16 residues. The V gene end was trimmed by 1 base and the J gene end by 8 bases; junction bases not matched to a gene: 9. This chain's CDR3 is CASSELGGTGPDEQFF. CDR3 coding DNA: TGCGCCAGCAGTGAGTTGGGCGGGACAGGGCCCGATGAGCAGTTCTTC.

This clone was seen more than once but under ten times. V usage is TRBV3-1 (or the pseudogene TRBV3-2) and J usage is TRBJ1-5; no clear D. Trimming shortened V by 0 bases and J by 6 bases, and 6 bases separated the two germline ends. Looked up from germline, CDR1 is LGHDT and CDR2 is YNNKEL (reference sequence). CDR3 size: 13 residues. The DNA for the CDR3 is TGTGCCAGCAGCCAAGAGGGGTTTCAGCCCCAGCATTTT. Its protein is CASSQEGFQPQHF.

The chain links TRBV5-4 to TRBJ2-7; no reliable D call. The CDR3 length is 13 residues. V was clipped by 5 bases and J by 1 base, with 10 bases between them. Germline V gene data show CDR1 as SGHNT and CDR2 as YYREEE (reference sequence). Here the CDR3 reads CASSYLGSYEQYF. CDR3 DNA: TGTGCCAGCAGTTACCTAGGATCCTACGAGCAGTACTTC.

V and J are TRBV6-5 and TRBJ2-5, with TRBD2 matching over 9 bases. With 1 base clipped from V and 7 bases from J, the junction kept 4 bases outside the gene matches. The germline V gene has CDR1 MNHEY and CDR2 SVGAGI. The CDR3 consists of 14 residues. CDR3 in DNA: TGTGCCAGCAGTTACTTGGGACTAGCCGGGACCCAGTACTTC. Translating gives CASSYLGLAGTQYF.

This chain joins TRBV15 and TRBJ1-3; 7 nucleotides line up with TRBD1. V lost 1 base to trimming and J lost 0 bases; unmatched junction nucleotides: 3. The CDR3 length is 16 residues. Germline assignment: CDR1 LNHNV and CDR2 YYDKDF (reference sequence). This CDR3 reads CATSRGGGSSGNTIYF. CDR3 DNA: TGTGCCACCAGCAGAGGAGGGGGCTCCTCTGGAAACACCATATATTTT.

The chain couples TRBV6-1 to TRBJ1-2, with D unclear. In germline, CDR1 is MNHNS, CDR2 SASEGT. CDR3 length: 11 residues. V was clipped by 3 bases and J by 3 bases, with 2 bases between them. CDR3 DNA sequence: TGTGCCAGCAGTGAGTACTATGGCTACACCTTC. Protein: CASSEYYGYTF.

The V and J genes are TRBV6-6 and TRBJ1-1; D uncertain. The CDR3 extends over 14 amino acids. The germline CDR1 and CDR2 sequences are MNHNY and SVGAGI (reference sequence). Deletions cut 6 bases from V and 1 base from J, with 12 bases between. In nucleotides, the CDR3 is TGTGCCAGCAGGCTACATTCTAAGAACACTGAAGCTTTCTTT. Protein product: CASRLHSKNTEAFF.

V gene TRBV18 combines with J gene TRBJ1-1, with D possibly TRBD1 on 5 matching bases. Trimming removed 2 bases from V and 8 bases from J, with 21 bases in between. CDR1 and CDR2 from the germline V gene are KGHSH and LQKENI. The CDR3 loop spans 16 amino acids. This CDR3 reads CASSPGSGREGGEAFF. CDR3 nucleotide sequence: TGTGCCAGCTCACCAGGGTCCGGCAGGGAGGGAGGGGAAGCTTTCTTT.

The rearrangement links TRBV10-1 to TRBJ2-2, with TRBD2 matching 8 bases. The CDR3 spans 14 residues. CDR1 is WNHNN, CDR2 SYGVQD, per germline (reference sequence). The ends lost 5 bases at V and 5 bases at J; junction bases unmatched: 4. CDR3 bases: TGCGCCAGCAGTTCAGCGGGAGAGACCGGGGAGCTGTTTTTT. It encodes CASSSAGETGELFF.

In regard to this clone: The same CDR3 can be traced to other DNA sequences in this sample. The genes are TRBV27 and TRBJ1-1; 10 bases align to TRBD1. CDR1 is MNHEY, CDR2 SMNVEV, per germline (reference sequence). The length of the CDR3 is 13 residues. J was trimmed by 4 bases and V by 4 bases; bases with no gene match: 0. In DNA, the CDR3 is TGTGCCAGCAGTTGGGACAGGGGCACTGAAGCTTTCTTT. As protein: CASSWDRGTEAFF.

This clone was found a few times. The chain combines TRBV6-6 with TRBJ2-3; D is unclear. Germline V gene sequence: CDR1 MNHNY, CDR2 SVGAGI (reference sequence). Trimming stripped 6 bases from V and 6 bases from J, with 7 bases between. The CDR3 length is 11 residues. In DNA, the CDR3 is TGTGCCAGCAGCCCCCTGGATACGCAGTATTTT. Translating it yields CASSPLDTQYF.

The rearrangement uses TRBV29-1 and TRBJ1-2; 9 bases map to TRBD1. V lost 5 bases to trimming and J lost 8 bases; unmatched junction nucleotides: 15. CDR3 length: 15 amino acids. The V gene's germline CDR1 is SQVTM and CDR2 ANQGSEA. In DNA, the CDR3 is TGCAGCGTTCTTTCACCGGGACAGGGAAGAGCAGGCTACACCTTC. Translating it yields CSVLSPGQGRAGYTF.